The rows below give T cell receptor beta chains drawn from one sample of a study of cytomegalovirus exposure and HLA in healthy donors. Produced via immunoSEQ multiplex PCR; TCRdb's table is partial and in-frame only. The sample contains some 170,000 clones, approximately 80% of which appear only once. What was sequenced was PBMCs. The origin of the receptors is a woman between 25 and 40 years old in good health and CMV-seronegative. CDR3s include the opening cysteine and the closing phenylalanine or tryptophan. The order of the fields is V gene, D gene, J gene, clone size, CDR3 protein, CDR3 DNA. A D gene is named only where the DNA matches it firmly. Rows may omit the clone size; those that give it use once, few, many or a size class.

>TRBV19|NA|TRBJ1-1|once
CASRGGDATENTEAFF
TGTGCCAGCCGTGGAGGAGATGCAACGGAGAACACTGAAGCTTTCTTT
>TRBV15|NA|TRBJ2-1|NA
CATSLDLNNEQFF
TGTGCCACCAGCCTGGACTTAAACAATGAGCAGTTCTTC
>TRBV19|NA|TRBJ1-4|NA
CASSPREVGEKLFF
TGTGCCAGTAGTCCGCGTGAGGTTGGTGAAAAACTGTTTTTT
>TRBV9|TRBD2|TRBJ2-7|NA
CASSVAAGVVYEQYF
TGTGCCAGCAGCGTAGCGGCGGGGGTCGTCTACGAGCAGTACTTC
>TRBV7-2|TRBD1|TRBJ2-5|NA
CASSASPGQGETQYF
TGTGCCAGCAGCGCATCACCGGGACAGGGGGAGACCCAGTACTTC
>TRBV10-3|TRBD2|TRBJ2-7|few
CAISESKAGGYEQYF
TGTGCCATCAGTGAGTCGAAGGCGGGGGGCTACGAGCAGTACTTC
>TRBV28|NA|TRBJ2-3|NA
CASSSPRERQDTDTQYF
TGTGCCAGCAGTTCACCTCGGGAGAGGCAAGACACAGATACGCAGTATTTT
>TRBV4-2|NA|TRBJ2-7|NA
CASSQVESGTPSYEQYF
TGTGCCAGCAGCCAAGTAGAATCGGGAACCCCCTCCTACGAGCAGTACTTC
>TRBV18|TRBD1|TRBJ2-1|once
CASSPRTGDYNEQFF
TGTGCCAGCTCACCGAGGACAGGGGACTACAATGAGCAGTTCTTC
>TRBV28|TRBD1|TRBJ2-3|NA
CASGDRSSDTQYF
TGTGCCAGCGGGGACAGGAGCTCAGATACGCAGTATTTT
>TRBV25-1|NA|TRBJ2-7|few
CASSEFMRTDPYEQYF
TGTGCCAGCAGTGAATTCATGAGGACAGACCCCTACGAGCAGTACTTC
>TRBV28|NA|TRBJ1-1|few
CASSLIGRQANTEAFF
TGTGCCAGCAGTTTAATCGGTCGACAGGCGAACACTGAAGCTTTCTTT
>TRBV19|NA|TRBJ1-2|NA
CASRLGTHYYGYTF
TGTGCCAGTAGGCTCGGGACACACTACTATGGCTACACCTTC
>TRBV28|NA|TRBJ1-2|NA
CASSLGIDYGYTF
TGTGCCAGCAGTTTGGGCATAGACTATGGCTACACCTTC
>TRBV9|NA|TRBJ1-2|once
CASSARTDYGYTF
TGTGCCAGCAGCGCCCGGACAGACTATGGCTACACCTTC
>TRBV7-8|TRBD1|TRBJ2-1|NA
CASSLLVYRGPIF
TGTGCCAGCAGCTTACTTGTGTACAGGGGGCCGATCTTC
>TRBV18|TRBD1|TRBJ1-1|few
CASSLNVPGQVDTEAFF
TGTGCCAGCTCACTAAATGTCCCGGGACAGGTGGACACTGAAGCTTTCTTT
>TRBV5-1|NA|TRBJ1-3|once
CASSESYSGNTIYF
TGCGCCAGCAGCGAGTCTTATTCTGGAAACACCATATATTTT
>TRBV5-1|NA|TRBJ1-4|NA
CASSFELQGEKLFF
TGCGCCAGCAGCTTCGAACTACAGGGTGAAAAACTGTTTTTT
>TRBV11-2|TRBD1|TRBJ1-2|NA
CASSLDSGTGVIGYTF
TGTGCCAGCAGCTTAGACAGTGGGACAGGGGTTATTGGCTACACCTTC
>TRBV4-3|NA|TRBJ2-2|NA
CASSRGLRVDTGELFF
TGCGCCAGCAGCCGTGGGTTGCGGGTGGACACCGGGGAGCTGTTTTTT
>TRBV19|NA|TRBJ1-1|few
CASSVYAGAEAFF
TGTGCCAGTAGTGTATACGCAGGGGCTGAAGCTTTCTTT
>TRBV9|TRBD2|TRBJ2-5|NA
CASSVMASGAETQYF
TGTGCCAGCAGCGTAATGGCTAGCGGTGCGGAGACCCAGTACTTC